Shown below are 5 T cell receptor beta chains from a single sample sequenced in a study of shared clonotypes between healthy human individuals. Naive CD8 isolation took CD45RO-negative cells positively selected for CCR7 and excluded terminally differentiated effector memory CD45RA+ cells. Method: immunoSEQ multiplex PCR; TCRdb's copy keeps in-frame clones and lacks some. The sample holds around 620,000 clones, 85% to 95% seen once. The specimen sequenced was naive CD8+ T cells sorted from blood. Source of these receptors: a woman in her twenties or thirties in good health.

The chain links TRBV5-6 to TRBJ2-7; D is ambiguous. The germline gives CDR1 SGHDT, CDR2 YYEEEE. The V end lost 6 bases, the J end lost 3 bases, and 13 bases lay between the germline ends. CDR3 size: 13 residues. The CDR3 protein is CASIHSRIYEQYF. CDR3 in DNA: TGTGCCAGCATCCATTCCCGGATCTACGAGCAGTACTTC.

The CDR3 here is CASSADSGSSYNEQFF. The CDR3 bases are TGTGCCAGCAGCGCCGATAGCGGGAGCTCCTACAATGAGCAGTTCTTC. V and J are TRBV9 and TRBJ2-1; 9 bases map to TRBD2. V dropped 3 bases and J dropped 0; count of bases not matched to a gene: 4. The CDR3 loop spans 16 amino acids. The germline V gene encodes CDR1 SGDLS and CDR2 YYNGEE.

This clone occurred a few times. The chain couples TRBV2 to TRBJ2-2; a possible D gene is TRBD2 (6 bases). The CDR3 contains 12 residues. Germline loops: CDR1 SNHLY, CDR2 FYNNEI. Deletions cut 11 bases from V and 5 bases from J, with 12 bases between. CDR3 sequence (DNA): TGTGCCGGCGAGGAGGGAACCGGGGAGCTGTTTTTT. Translation: CAGEEGTGELFF.

This clone was counted a single time. The chain links TRBV6-5 to TRBJ2-7; D is uncertain. This CDR3 is built from 13 residues. The germline CDR1 and CDR2 sequences are MNHEY and SVGAGI. V dropped 2 bases and J dropped 3 bases, with 8 bases sitting between them. In DNA, the CDR3 is TGTGCCAGCAGTTACGGGTGGGGCTACGAGCAGTACTTC. The encoded protein is CASSYGWGYEQYF.

J is TRBJ1-1 and V is TRBV15; unclear D gene. Germline V gene lookup returns CDR1 LNHNV and CDR2 YYDKDF (reference sequence). The CDR3 sequence is 15 residues long. V was pared by 0 bases and J by 0 bases, with 8 bases between. This CDR3 is CATSRDARMNTEAFF. As DNA, the CDR3 is TGTGCCACCAGCAGAGATGCGAGAATGAACACTGAAGCTTTCTTT.